A single sample is the source of the 23 T cell receptor beta chains below, sequenced in a study of T cells in Graves' hyperthyroidism and ophthalmopathy. RNA transcripts yielded amplified TCR beta CDR3 regions. Researchers ran a first-round RT-PCR on the TCR CDR3 using the HTBI primer set. TCRdb re-called the multiplex PCR reads with MiXCR, one entry per CDR3 protein. In the table there are roughly 580,000 distinct CDR3 sequences, more than 11% of which are singletons. The sequenced material came from blood. The receptor source for this set is a woman aged 25 to 39 with Graves' hyperthyroidism that later progressed to Graves' ophthalmopathy.

Many counts were recorded for this clonotype. The chain combines TRBV28 with TRBJ2-1; D may correspond to TRBD1 or TRBD2 (5 bases each). Germline V gives CDR1 MDHEN, CDR2 SYDVKM. V was cut by 4 bases and J by 6 bases, with 10 bases left in between. This CDR3 comprises 13 residues. For the CDR3, the DNA is TGTGCCAGCAGTTCGGGACCACTCAATGAGCAGTTCTTC. Its translation is CASSSGPLNEQFF.

This clonotype was picked up many times. The chain recombines TRBV30 with TRBJ1-1; tentative D call: TRBD1 (5 bases). There are 15 residues in the CDR3. Germline V gives CDR1 GTSNPN, CDR2 SVGIG (reference sequence). V lost 2 bases and J lost 1, with 14 bases in between. CDR3 sequence: CAWSPGDRENTEAFF. CDR3 nucleotide sequence: TGTGCCTGGAGTCCGGGGGACCGGGAGAACACTGAAGCTTTCTTT.

This clonotype occurred a few times. The rearrangement joins TRBV14 to TRBJ2-4, with D uncertain. The germline V gene encodes CDR1 SGHDN and CDR2 FVKESK. V dropped 8 bases and J dropped 0 bases, with 8 bases sitting between them. The CDR3 runs 13 residues. The CDR3 nucleotides read TGTGCCAGCTCTGGGCTAGCCAAAAACATTCAGTACTTC. Translation: CASSGLAKNIQYF.

In its sample, this clonotype was seen many times. The gene calls are TRBV4-1 and TRBJ1-5, with D possibly matching TRBD1 (5 bases). V was clipped by 6 bases and J by 3 bases, with 18 bases between them. Germline CDR1 MGHRA, CDR2 YSYEKL. This CDR3 comprises 16 residues. The CDR3 spells CASSQTGDGLNQPQHF. In nucleotides, the CDR3 is TGCGCCAGCAGTCAGACGGGGGATGGACTCAATCAGCCCCAGCATTTT.

The table lists this clonotype with many counts. This rearrangement joins TRBV27 to TRBJ2-2, with D maybe TRBD2 (5 bases). The CDR3 has 15 amino acids. V was pared by 5 bases and J by 7 bases, with 17 bases between. The germline V gene has CDR1 MNHEY and CDR2 SMNVEV (reference sequence). The chain's CDR3 is CASSGLVAAGGELFF. The CDR3 bases are TGTGCCAGCAGTGGGTTAGTTGCGGCGGGCGGGGAGCTGTTTTTT.

This clonotype was observed many times. J is TRBJ2-6 and V is TRBV9; D unclear. V lost 4 bases and J lost 0, with 8 bases in between. Per germline, CDR1 SGDLS and CDR2 YYNGEE. This CDR3 region has 15 residues. The CDR3 spells CASSLRFSGANVLTF. CDR3 DNA sequence: TGTGCCAGCAGCCTCCGGTTCTCTGGGGCCAACGTCCTGACTTTC.

In its sample, this clonotype was seen many times. The chain's CDR3 is CSARILAGGSSYNEQFF. CDR3 coding DNA: TGCAGTGCTAGAATCCTAGCGGGAGGGAGCTCCTACAATGAGCAGTTCTTC. The genes are TRBV20-1 and TRBJ2-1, with TRBD2 matching over 12 bases. Trimming took 2 bases from V and 0 from J; bases not matched to a gene: 5. The CDR3 is 17 residues long. Looked up from germline, CDR1 is DFQATT and CDR2 is SNEGSKA (reference sequence).

With respect to this clonotype: A read error may be the cause here, since a much bigger clone is one base away. The rearrangement joins TRBV4-3 to TRBJ2-1; TRBD2 matches at 8 bases. The length of the CDR3 is 16 residues. The V and J ends lost 8 bases and 2 bases, in that order; junction bases with no gene match: 11. Germline V lookup: CDR1 LGHNA, CDR2 YSLEER. CDR3 amino acids: CASGRLSGKPYNEQFF. In DNA form, the CDR3 reads TGCGCCAGCGGCCGCCTTAGCGGGAAGCCCTACAATGAGCAGTTCTTC.

This clonotype was recorded many times. The chain uses TRBV2 and TRBJ1-6; D ambiguous. The CDR3 sequence is 19 residues long. V lost 5 bases and J 0 bases, leaving 20 bases between the germline ends. Germline assignment: CDR1 SNHLY and CDR2 FYNNEI. CDR3 in DNA: TGTGCCAGCAGTTCCCTCGACCGTGTTCAGAGCTCCTATAATTCACCCCTCCACTTT. Its protein product is CASSSLDRVQSSYNSPLHF.

In DNA form, the CDR3 reads TGTGCCAGCGGGTTATACGGACTAGCCCACGAGCAGTACTTC. This codes for CASGLYGLAHEQYF. This chain connects TRBV6-1 to TRBJ2-7; 8 nucleotides line up with TRBD2. This CDR3 region has 14 residues. V shed 8 bases, J shed 5 bases, and the junction held 11 bases outside the gene matches. Germline CDR1 reads MNHNS; CDR2 reads SASEGT.

This clonotype has ten or more counts. The CDR3 sequence: CASSMGELFF. CDR3 bases: TGTGCCAGTAGTATGGGGGAGCTGTTTTTT. The rearrangement joins TRBV19 to TRBJ2-2; the D is unclear. V lost 3 bases and J 8 bases, leaving 1 base between the germline ends. Per the germline V gene, CDR1 is LNHDA and CDR2 is SQIVND (reference sequence). CDR3 length: 10 amino acids.

In its sample, this clonotype was seen many times. A much larger clone lies a single base off, so this may be a read error. The chain uses TRBV11-3 and TRBJ2-1; 14 nucleotides line up with TRBD2. The CDR3 has 15 residues. From germline, CDR1 is SGHNT and CDR2 YENEEA. The V and J ends lost 5 bases and 8 bases, in that order; junction bases with no gene match: 5. CDR3 bases: TGTGCCAGCAGCCCGGGACTAGCGGGAGTCTATGAGCAGTTCTTC. Its translation: CASSPGLAGVYEQFF.

The table lists this clonotype with many counts. The rearrangement uses TRBV13 and TRBJ1-2, with 7 bases matching TRBD1. V lost 6 bases, J lost 4 bases, and 8 bases stayed unmatched. Looked up from germline, CDR1 is PRHDT and CDR2 is FYEKMQ (reference sequence). The CDR3 covers 14 residues. The CDR3 here is CASSSAGTVYGYTF. For the CDR3, the DNA is TGTGCCAGCAGTTCAGCCGGGACAGTCTATGGCTACACCTTC.

The chain is built from TRBV11-3 and TRBJ1-6; 9 bases fit TRBD1. In germline, CDR1 is SGHNT, CDR2 YENEEA. The CDR3 extends over 14 amino acids. Unmatched junction bases numbered 2, after V lost 3 bases and J lost 8 bases. The CDR3 DNA sequence: TGTGCCAGCAGCTTGGGGACAGGGTATTCACCCCTCCACTTT. Translation: CASSLGTGYSPLHF.

This clonotype was seen ten or more times. The CDR3 sequence: CAWSGLAENYNEQFF. CDR3 nucleotides: TGTGCCTGGAGTGGTCTAGCGGAGAACTACAATGAGCAGTTCTTC. The V gene is TRBV30, the J gene TRBJ2-1; 7 bases are a match to TRBD2. Germline V gene data show CDR1 as GTSNPN and CDR2 as SVGIG (reference sequence). Trimming at V came to 1 base and at J to 3 bases, leaving 6 bases not matched to a gene. CDR3 size: 15 residues.

This clonotype occurred many times. Mismatch with germline at one junction end may stem from a read error. The chain is built from TRBV11-1 and TRBJ2-7; D possibly corresponds to TRBD2 (6 bases). The CDR3 is 13 residues long. Germline V gene sequence: CDR1 SGHAT, CDR2 FQDESV (reference sequence). The CDR3 loop is CTSSFSGYYEQYF. CDR3 in DNA: TGTACCAGCAGCTTTAGCGGTTACTACGAGCAGTACTTC.

This clonotype was picked up many times. The V gene is TRBV7-2, the J gene TRBJ1-1, with TRBD1 as a possible D gene (5 bases). CDR1 and CDR2 from the germline V gene are SGHTA and FQGNSA. The V and J ends lost 5 bases and 2 bases respectively, with 15 bases between them. This CDR3 comprises 15 residues. CDR3 region: CASSLQMTANTEAFF. The DNA of the CDR3 is TGTGCCAGCAGCCTCCAAATGACAGCAAACACTGAAGCTTTCTTT.

This clonotype was observed at least ten times. V usage is TRBV12-5 and J usage is TRBJ2-1; 7 nucleotides agree with TRBD2. V shed 6 bases and J 12 bases; nucleotides not matched to a gene: 20. The CDR3 has 16 amino acids. The germline V gene has CDR1 LGHNT and CDR2 FRNRAP. The CDR3 bases are TGTGCTAGTGGATCCCCCCTGGCGGGAGCGGTAGGTGGGCAGTTCTTC. Protein product: CASGSPLAGAVGGQFF.

This clonotype was observed many times. The chain employs TRBV28 and TRBJ1-1; D perhaps matches TRBD1 (6 bases). V lost 4 bases and J lost 6, with 15 bases in between. The CDR3 is 14 residues long. Germline values: CDR1 MDHEN, CDR2 SYDVKM. The chain's CDR3 is CASSSGRTGSEAFF. In nucleotides, the CDR3 is TGTGCCAGCAGTTCAGGGAGAACAGGGTCTGAAGCTTTCTTT. Variable domain in full (rest from reference TRBV28 and TRBJ1-1): DVKVTQSSRYLVKRTGEKVFLECVQDMDHENMFWYRQDPGLGLRLIYFSYDVKMKEKGDIPEGYSVSREKKERFSLILESASTNQTSMYLCASSSGRTGSEAFFGQGTRLTVV.

This clonotype was detected a few times. The V gene is TRBV20-1, the J gene TRBJ2-3; D is perhaps TRBD2 (7 bases). CDR3 length: 15 amino acids. Germline V gene lookup returns CDR1 DFQATT and CDR2 SNEGSKA (reference sequence). The DNA of the CDR3 is TGCAGGTACGGCGGGGCGGGGGCGGGCACAGATACGCAGTATTTT. It codes for CRYGGAGAGTDTQYF.

This clonotype was counted many times. The V call is TRBV25-1, the J call TRBJ2-3; D call uncertain. CDR3 length: 9 residues. V was cut by 7 bases and J by 6 bases, with 2 bases left in between. Germline CDR1 reads MGHDK; CDR2 reads SYGVNS. The CDR3 loop is CASMDTQYF. CDR3 DNA sequence: TGTGCCAGCATGGATACGCAGTATTTT.

As to this clonotype: With a much larger clone just one base away, this may be a read error. This rearrangement joins TRBV9 to TRBJ2-1; tentatively, D is TRBD1 (6 bases). With 1 base removed from V and 3 bases from J, the gap between germline ends came to 14 bases. The CDR3 contains 16 residues. Germline V gene lookup returns CDR1 SGDLS and CDR2 YYNGEE. CDR3 bases: TGTGCCAGCAGCGTATGGGGACATGGGTACTACAATGAGCAGTTCTTC. Protein product: CASSVWGHGYYNEQFF.

This clonotype was observed a few times. The rearrangement uses TRBV6-1 and TRBJ2-1, with no clear D. V lost 1 base and J lost 9, with 10 bases in between. Germline lookup yields CDR1 MNHNS and CDR2 SASEGT. The CDR3 runs to 13 residues. CDR3 in amino acids: CASSEGGYGEQFF. The CDR3 coding sequence is TGTGCCAGCAGTGAAGGGGGATATGGTGAGCAGTTCTTC.